This entry lists 29 T cell receptor beta chains sequenced from one sample in a study of patients and donors after allogeneic stem cell transplantation. TCRdb used MiXCR to reprocess the RT-PCR reads, holding one entry per CDR3 protein. This table holds more than 850,000 distinct CDR3 sequences, approximately 18% found once. The sequencing sample was made of blood, either unsorted or a sorted T cell fraction (not recorded which). The source of these receptors is a human donor who was either an allogeneic HSCT recipient or a stem cell or donor lymphocyte infusion donor (not recorded which). It is not recorded whose cells these are; they may come from a transplant donor.

The gene calls are TRBV20-1 and TRBJ2-3; 10 bases are shared with TRBD1. The CDR3 extends over 14 amino acids. CDR1 is DFQATT, CDR2 SNEGSKA, per germline (reference sequence). After removal of 5 bases from V and 1 base from J, the junction contained 3 bases not matched to a gene. This chain's CDR3 is CSASGTGGTDTQYF. The CDR3 coding sequence is TGCAGTGCTTCCGGGACAGGGGGCACAGATACGCAGTATTTT.

The chain combines TRBV9 with TRBJ2-5; the D call may be TRBD1 or TRBD2 (5 bases each). The CDR3 spans 14 residues. V was trimmed by 0 bases and J by 5 bases, leaving 11 bases between them. Germline V lookup: CDR1 SGDLS, CDR2 YYNGEE. The CDR3 nucleotides are TGTGCCAGCAGCGTAGGGGACCCCGCGGAGACCCAGTACTTC. Translation gives CASSVGDPAETQYF.

A word on this clonotype: Germline is not matched at one junction end, which may reflect a read error. This chain connects TRBV7-8 to TRBJ2-7; unclear D gene. CDR1 is SGHVS, CDR2 FQNEAQ, per germline. CDR3 length equals 13 residues. CDR3 nucleotides: TGTGCCAGCAGCCCCAGGACCAGCTTGCGGTCGTCCTTC. Translating it yields CASSPRTSLRSSF.

This clonotype has a count of ten or more. This chain joins TRBV12-3 or TRBV12-4 and TRBJ2-3; a possible D gene is TRBD1 (5 bases). This CDR3 is 15 amino acids long. V lost 5 bases to trimming and J lost 3 bases, with 15 bases between them. In DNA, the CDR3 is TGTGCCAGCAGTGCATCCGACAGACGGACAGATACGCAGTATTTT. Its protein product is CASSASDRRTDTQYF.

The chain is built from TRBV9 and TRBJ2-7, with D possibly matching TRBD1 (7 bases). Germline lookup yields CDR1 SGDLS and CDR2 YYNGEE. CDR3 length: 14 amino acids. The ends were cut back, 4 bases at V and 1 base at J, with 12 bases in the middle. This CDR3 is CASSPQGTSYEQYF. The CDR3 region has the DNA TGTGCCAGCAGCCCACAGGGGACTTCCTACGAGCAGTACTTC.

The rearrangement joins TRBV6-1 to TRBJ2-7, with D tentatively TRBD2 (5 bases). The germline V and J ends were trimmed by 5 bases and 9 bases, with 26 bases remaining between them. Germline V gives CDR1 MNHNS, CDR2 SASEGT. The CDR3 runs 16 residues. The CDR3 reads CASSREGDTGNEAQYF. The CDR3 bases are TGTGCCAGCAGTAGGGAAGGAGATACCGGGAATGAGGCGCAGTACTTC.

The V call is TRBV5-1, the J call TRBJ2-1; tentative D call: TRBD2 (5 bases). With 0 bases removed from V and 12 bases from J, the gap between germline ends came to 16 bases. There are 14 residues in the CDR3. The germline V gene has CDR1 SGHRS and CDR2 YFSETQ. The CDR3 protein is CASSLAVGVLAQFF. CDR3 DNA sequence: TGCGCCAGCAGCTTGGCCGTCGGGGTCTTGGCGCAGTTCTTC.

This clonotype appeared many times. The chain links TRBV12-3 or TRBV12-4 to TRBJ2-1; D remains unclear. V gave up 3 bases and J gave up 9 bases, with 6 bases separating them. The CDR3 is 11 residues long. The CDR3 DNA reads as TGTGCCAGCAGTTTGGAGAGTGAGCAGTTCTTC. Its protein product is CASSLESEQFF.

The rearrangement links TRBV4-2 to TRBJ1-2; D gene ambiguous. The CDR3 contains 13 residues. V was cut by 1 base and J by 8 bases, with 11 bases left in between. CDR1 and CDR2 (germline): LGHNA, YNFKEQ. CDR3 loop: CASSQVSEPGYTF. The DNA for the CDR3 is TGTGCCAGCAGCCAAGTAAGCGAACCGGGCTACACCTTC.

This clonotype has a handful of counts. V gene TRBV27 combines with J gene TRBJ2-7; 8 bases match TRBD1. The CDR3 runs 13 residues. The V and J ends lost 5 bases and 5 bases, in that order; junction bases with no gene match: 5. Germline CDR1 reads MNHEY; CDR2 reads SMNVEV (reference sequence). The CDR3 DNA reads as TGTGCCAGCAGTAGAGGCAGGGGGCACGAGCAGTACTTC. It specifies CASSRGRGHEQYF.

This chain joins TRBV7-9 and TRBJ2-5, with TRBD2 as a possible D gene (5 bases). The CDR3 extends over 13 amino acids. V was shortened by 5 bases and J by 6 bases, with 13 bases between the two germline ends. The germline CDR1 and CDR2 sequences are SEHNR and FQNEAQ (reference sequence). This CDR3 is CASSRDYGKTQYF. DNA of the CDR3: TGTGCCAGCAGCCGAGACTACGGGAAGACCCAGTACTTC. The whole variable domain, remainder taken from reference TRBV7-9 and TRBJ2-5, is DTGVSQNPRHKITKRGQNVTFRCDPISEHNRLYWYRQTLGQGPEFLTYFQNEAQLEKSRLLSDRFSAERPKGSFSTLEIQRTEQGDSAMYLCASSRDYGKTQYFGPGTRLLVL.

In its sample, this clonotype was seen a few times. The chain carries TRBV5-1 and TRBJ2-7; tentative D call: TRBD2 (7 bases). The CDR3 is made up of 17 amino acids. Per the germline V gene, CDR1 is SGHRS and CDR2 is YFSETQ. Trimming cost V 3 bases and J 0 bases, with 19 bases left between them. The DNA for the CDR3 is TGCGCCAGCAGCTCCGCTAGCCGGGGGGCTCTCTCCTACGAGCAGTACTTC. It codes for CASSSASRGALSYEQYF.

This chain connects TRBV9 to TRBJ2-7; no firm D call. Germline V gives CDR1 SGDLS, CDR2 YYNGEE. The CDR3 extends over 15 amino acids. V was clipped by 1 base and J by 3 bases, with 14 bases between them. CDR3 sequence reads: CASSVPKIDVYEQYF. As DNA, the CDR3 is TGTGCCAGCAGCGTACCGAAAATAGACGTCTACGAGCAGTACTTC. Combining the CDR3 with reference TRBV9 and TRBJ2-7 gives the whole variable domain DSGVTQTPKHLITATGQRVTLRCSPRSGDLSVYWYQQSLDQGLQFLIQYYNGEERAKGNILERFSAQQFPDLHSELNLSSLELGDSALYFCASSVPKIDVYEQYFGPGTRLTVT.

The sample holds a few counts of this clonotype. V and J are TRBV5-1 and TRBJ2-1; a weak D match, TRBD2 (7 bases). The CDR3 sequence is 12 residues long. From germline, CDR1 is SGHRS and CDR2 YFSETQ. Trimming took 4 bases from V and 10 from J, leaving 12 bases between them. This CDR3 reads CASSGGGWEQFF. The CDR3 nucleotides read TGCGCCAGCAGCGGGGGGGGCTGGGAGCAGTTCTTC.

This clonotype has just a few counts. This chain connects TRBV7-2 to TRBJ1-4; D ambiguous. V was pared by 5 bases and J by 0 bases, with 7 bases between. The CDR3 sequence is 14 residues long. Germline V gene sequence: CDR1 SGHTA, CDR2 FQGNSA. The CDR3 sequence: CASSQRTTNEKLFF. The CDR3 DNA reads TGTGCCAGCAGCCAACGTACAACTAATGAAAAACTGTTTTTT.

V and J are TRBV12-3 or TRBV12-4 and TRBJ2-7; 7 nucleotides match TRBD2. The trim removed 2 bases at V and 6 bases at J, leaving 7 bases unmatched. The length of the CDR3 is 14 residues. CDR3 nucleotides: TGTGCCAGCAGTTTATGGGAGGGCTCGGGCGAGCAGTACTTC. This sequence encodes CASSLWEGSGEQYF.

V gene TRBV27 combines with J gene TRBJ2-3, with 8 positions matching TRBD1. Losses at the gene ends were 7 bases for V and 0 bases for J; bases not matched to a gene: 12. The CDR3 runs 17 residues. Germline CDR1 is MNHEY and CDR2 is SMNVEV (reference sequence). DNA of the CDR3: TGTGCCAGCACACAGGGACAGGCATTCCCGAGCACAGATACGCAGTATTTT. This sequence encodes CASTQGQAFPSTDTQYF.

The sample holds a few counts of this clonotype. The J gene is TRBJ2-3, the V gene TRBV27; the D is unclear. Trimming removed 3 bases from V and 3 bases from J, with 7 bases in between. The CDR3 is 13 residues long. Per germline, CDR1 MNHEY and CDR2 SMNVEV (reference sequence). CDR3 in DNA: TGTGCCAGCAGTTTCTATGAAACAGATACGCAGTATTTT. Protein product: CASSFYETDTQYF.

This clonotype was seen a few times. The chain couples TRBV5-1 to TRBJ1-1; the match to TRBD1 covers 8 bases. Trimming took 4 bases from V and 0 from J; bases not matched to a gene: 8. The CDR3 spans 16 residues. The germline CDR1 and CDR2 sequences are SGHRS and YFSETQ. CDR3 loop: CASSLRQGNVNTEAFF. Written as DNA, the CDR3 is TGCGCCAGCAGCCTCAGACAGGGGAACGTGAACACTGAAGCTTTCTTT.

The chain combines TRBV16 with TRBJ2-3; D is possibly TRBD1 (5 bases). This CDR3 is built from 16 residues. Germline V CDR1 and CDR2: KGHSY, FQNENV. V dropped 1 base and J dropped 2 bases, with 13 bases sitting between them. For the CDR3, the DNA is TGTGCCAGCAGCCAATGGCAGGGTGGTTCCACAGATACGCAGTATTTT. It is translated as CASSQWQGGSTDTQYF.

The rearrangement uses TRBV18 and TRBJ1-2; 8 nucleotides agree with TRBD1. This CDR3 spans 16 amino acids. Germline CDR1 reads KGHSH; CDR2 reads LQKENI. The V and J ends lost 6 bases and 5 bases, in that order; junction bases with no gene match: 14. CDR3 coding DNA: TGTGCCAGCTCGCCAAACAACCCGACAGGGGCGTATGGCTACACCTTC. It encodes CASSPNNPTGAYGYTF.

The chain carries TRBV7-2 and TRBJ2-5; possible D gene TRBD2, 5 bases. V lost 7 bases and J lost 3, with 15 bases in between. This CDR3 region has 14 residues. Germline V gene lookup returns CDR1 SGHTA and CDR2 FQGNSA. The CDR3 is CASNFGNTEETQYF. The CDR3 nucleotides are TGTGCCAGCAACTTCGGGAACACAGAAGAGACCCAGTACTTC.

This clonotype was observed many times. The junction shows a germline mismatch at one end, possibly a read error. This chain joins TRBV5-1 and TRBJ1-2; perhaps TRBD1 as D (5 bases). Germline CDR1 SGHRS, CDR2 YFSETQ. The CDR3 extends over 12 amino acids. The CDR3 nucleotides are TGTGCCAGCAGTTTAGGAGGGGATGGCTACACCTTC. Protein sequence: CASSLGGDGYTF.

This clonotype was seen just once. The rearrangement links TRBV3-1 to TRBJ2-6, with TRBD1 matching 7 bases. Germline values: CDR1 LGHDT, CDR2 YNNKEL (reference sequence). The CDR3 consists of 17 residues. V was pared by 4 bases and J by 0 bases, with 6 bases of the junction left unmatched. In DNA, the CDR3 is TGTGCCAGCAGCCTCGGGACAGCGAGCTCTGGGGCCAACGTCCTGACTTTC. Its protein product is CASSLGTASSGANVLTF.

Many counts were recorded for this clonotype. Written as DNA, the CDR3 is TGTGCCAGCAGGGGACAGGGGAACACCGGGGAGCTGTTTTTT. Its translation: CASRGQGNTGELFF. The genes are TRBV12-3 or TRBV12-4 and TRBJ2-2; 9 nucleotides align to TRBD1. This CDR3 spans 14 amino acids. The V gene end was trimmed by 6 bases and the J gene end by 1 base; junction bases not matched to a gene: 0.

This clonotype was counted a few times. V is TRBV9 and J is TRBJ2-4; 12 bases are a match to TRBD2. The V gene end was trimmed by 2 bases and the J gene end by 7 bases; junction bases not matched to a gene: 7. Germline assignment: CDR1 SGDLS and CDR2 YYNGEE. CDR3 size: 16 residues. The CDR3 DNA reads as TGTGCCAGCAGCGTCACTAGCGGGGGGTCTGTTAACATTCAGTACTTC. This gives the protein CASSVTSGGSVNIQYF.

The gene calls are TRBV12-3 or TRBV12-4 and TRBJ1-3, with a possible D match to TRBD1 (5 bases). There are 16 residues in the CDR3. Trimming stripped 1 base from V and 0 bases from J, with 10 bases between. Here the CDR3 reads CASSLGGLSSGNTIYF. Written as DNA, the CDR3 is TGTGCCAGCAGTTTAGGGGGACTGAGCTCTGGAAACACCATATATTTT.

This clonotype was counted a few times. V usage is TRBV20-1 and J usage is TRBJ2-5; the D call may be TRBD1 or TRBD2 (5 bases each). Trimming removed 7 bases from V and 2 bases from J, with 17 bases in between. This CDR3 is built from 14 residues. Germline assignment: CDR1 DFQATT and CDR2 SNEGSKA (reference sequence). CDR3 protein: CSGGAGQTQETQYF. The CDR3 coding sequence is TGCAGTGGGGGAGCTGGACAAACACAAGAGACCCAGTACTTC.

This chain uses TRBV9 with TRBJ1-2, with TRBD1 as a possible D gene (5 bases). The CDR3 runs to 14 residues. V was shortened by 6 bases and J by 1 base, with 13 bases between the two germline ends. Germline lookup yields CDR1 SGDLS and CDR2 YYNGEE. In nucleotides, the CDR3 is TGTGCCAGCAATTCCCCGGGACGTAACTATGGCTACACCTTC. This translates into CASNSPGRNYGYTF.